This T cell receptor (beta chain) was profiled in a study of post-analysis software for immune sequencing data. Across the whole study: There were relapsing-remitting, secondary progressive and progressive-relapsing multiple sclerosis among the disease courses included.

Study-level points and caveats: Compared against controls, patients with multiple sclerosis displayed significantly lower normalized Chao1 diversity. Under the F measure, samples that were prepared in one batch clustered strongly together. TRBV5-6, TRBV5-1 and TRBV20-1 belonged to a set of roughly 5 TRBV segments that were more frequent in patients than controls.

With 6 bases clipped from V and 2 bases from J, the junction kept 3 bases outside the gene matches. The CDR3 totals 16 residues. Worth noting for this clonotype: The antigen remains undetermined.

Sequencing libraries made from TCR beta cDNA carried unique molecular identifiers. MiXCR, applied by TCRdb to the PCR reads, yields one record per CDR3 protein. Of about half a million distinct CDR3 sequences detected, around a third appear once; the ten largest clones hold about 5.6%. The chain has TRBV12-3 or TRBV12-4 and TRBJ2-3; 15 bases map to TRBD2. The sequenced material came from blood. The TCR sequence derives from a girl aged 2-17 years with multiple sclerosis. The CDR3 spells CASSGTSGGYTDTQYF. The CDR3 DNA follows: TGTGCCAGCAGCGGGACTAGCGGGGGGTACACAGATACGCAGTATTTT.